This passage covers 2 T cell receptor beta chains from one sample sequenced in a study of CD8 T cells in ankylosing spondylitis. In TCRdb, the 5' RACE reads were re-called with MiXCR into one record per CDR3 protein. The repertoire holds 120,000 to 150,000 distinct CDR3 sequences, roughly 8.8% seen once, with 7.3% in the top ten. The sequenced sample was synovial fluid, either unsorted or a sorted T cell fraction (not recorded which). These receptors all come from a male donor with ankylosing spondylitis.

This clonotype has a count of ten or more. CDR3 coding DNA: TGCAGTGCTGTCCCTAGCGGGCGCACAGATACGCAGTATTTT. This translates into CSAVPSGRTDTQYF. The chain joins TRBV20-1 to TRBJ2-3, with 8 bases identical to TRBD2. This CDR3 contains 14 residues. Trimming removed 5 bases from V and 1 base from J; junction bases left unmatched: 5. Germline lookup yields CDR1 DFQATT and CDR2 SNEGSKA (reference sequence).

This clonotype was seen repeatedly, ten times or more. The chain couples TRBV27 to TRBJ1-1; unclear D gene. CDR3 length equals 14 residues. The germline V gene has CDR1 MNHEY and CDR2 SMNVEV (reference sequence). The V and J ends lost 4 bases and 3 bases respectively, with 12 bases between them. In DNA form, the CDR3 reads TGTGCCAGCAGTTCTCCAACGGTGGACACTGAAGCTTTCTTT. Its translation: CASSSPTVDTEAFF.